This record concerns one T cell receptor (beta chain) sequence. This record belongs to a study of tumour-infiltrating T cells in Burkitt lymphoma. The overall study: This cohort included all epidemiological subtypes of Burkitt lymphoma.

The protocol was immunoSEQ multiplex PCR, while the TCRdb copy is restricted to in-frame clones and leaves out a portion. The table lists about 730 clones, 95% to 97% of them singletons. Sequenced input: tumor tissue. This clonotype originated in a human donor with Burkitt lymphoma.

The CDR3 sequence: CASSQDTGYNSPLHF. The CDR3 coding sequence is TGCGCCAGCAGCCAAGATACAGGGTATAATTCACCCCTCCACTTT. The J gene is TRBJ1-6, the V gene TRBV4-3; D may be TRBD1 (6 bases). This CDR3 spans 15 amino acids. CDR1 and CDR2 (germline): LGHNA, YSLEER. The V end was cut by 0 bases, the J end by 4 bases, with 7 bases between.